The 18 T cell receptor beta chains presented below share a single source sample, sequenced in a study of blood T cell repertoires in COVID-19. Data came from immunoSEQ multiplex PCR; TCRdb stores just in-frame clones and leaves some out. The sample has about 210,000 clones; about 89% are singletons. Sequenced: peripheral blood. All receptors derive from a woman between 40 and 50 years old with acute or convalescent COVID-19.

The rearrangement joins TRBV6-5 to TRBJ1-2; 7 bases are shared with TRBD1. Looked up from germline, CDR1 is MNHEY and CDR2 is SVGAGI. Unmatched junction bases numbered 2, after V lost 2 bases and J lost 5 bases. CDR3 length: 13 amino acids. In DNA, the CDR3 is TGTGCCAGCAGTTACACCAGGGGGTATGGCTACACCTTC. It translates to CASSYTRGYGYTF.

The rearrangement links TRBV7-9 to TRBJ2-2; D may be TRBD2 (6 bases). V dropped 5 bases and J dropped 0 bases, with 10 bases sitting between them. Per the germline V gene, CDR1 is SEHNR and CDR2 is FQNEAQ (reference sequence). The CDR3 runs 15 residues. The CDR3 DNA reads as TGTGCCAGCAGCCTGGGGACTTCGAACACCGGGGAGCTGTTTTTT. Translated, it gives CASSLGTSNTGELFF.

This clone is a singleton in its sample. Other DNA sequences in this specimen translate into the identical CDR3. V is TRBV18 and J is TRBJ1-2; 9 bases match TRBD1. The V gene end was trimmed by 6 bases and the J gene end by 4 bases; junction bases not matched to a gene: 6. The CDR3 has 14 residues. Germline-derived CDR1 and CDR2 are KGHSH and LQKENI. DNA of the CDR3: TGTGCCAGCTCTCCGGGACAGGGTCTCTATGGCTACACCTTC. It is translated as CASSPGQGLYGYTF.

The chain couples TRBV5-1 to TRBJ1-1; TRBD1 matches 7 bases. After removal of 3 bases from V and 1 base from J, the junction contained 3 bases not matched to a gene. CDR3 size: 14 residues. Germline-derived CDR1 and CDR2 are SGHRS and YFSETQ. CDR3 nucleotide sequence: TGCGCCAGCAGCTATAACAGGGGGAACACTGAAGCTTTCTTT. Its protein is CASSYNRGNTEAFF.

This sequence joins TRBV5-1 and TRBJ1-6; TRBD1 matches 9 bases. Germline loops: CDR1 SGHRS, CDR2 YFSETQ. The CDR3 length is 15 residues. Trimming at V came to 4 bases and at J to 8 bases, leaving 7 bases not matched to a gene. For the CDR3, the DNA is TGCGCCAGCAGCACAACAGGGGGCATAGATTCACCCCTCCACTTT. Protein product: CASSTTGGIDSPLHF.

The chain joins TRBV11-2 to TRBJ1-2, with 7 bases identical to TRBD1. The V gene end was trimmed by 3 bases and the J gene end by 5 bases; junction bases not matched to a gene: 3. The CDR3 spans 13 residues. Germline V gene sequence: CDR1 SGHAT, CDR2 FQNNGV. In DNA, the CDR3 is TGTGCCAGCAGCTTCCCGGGACAGTATGGCTACACCTTC. Protein product: CASSFPGQYGYTF. Full variable domain (rest looked up from reference TRBV11-2 and TRBJ1-2): EAGVAQSPRYKIIEKRQSVAFWCNPISGHATLYWYQQILGQGPKLLIQFQNNGVVDDSQLPKDRFSAERLKGVDSTLKIQPAKLEDSAVYLCASSFPGQYGYTFGSGTRLTVV.

J is TRBJ2-3 and V is TRBV9; 8 positions match TRBD2. The V gene end was trimmed by 3 bases and the J gene end by 6 bases; junction bases not matched to a gene: 6. This CDR3 is built from 14 residues. Germline V gene data show CDR1 as SGDLS and CDR2 as YYNGEE. The CDR3 spells CASSGRGGPDTQYF. CDR3 sequence (DNA): TGTGCCAGCAGCGGACGGGGGGGCCCCGATACGCAGTATTTT. The variable domain in full, completed from reference TRBV9 and TRBJ2-3, reads DSGVTQTPKHLITATGQRVTLRCSPRSGDLSVYWYQQSLDQGLQFLIQYYNGEERAKGNILERFSAQQFPDLHSELNLSSLELGDSALYFCASSGRGGPDTQYFGPGTRLTVL.

The chain employs TRBV15 and TRBJ2-5; weak D call: TRBD2 (7 bases). V was pared by 0 bases and J by 5 bases, with 16 bases between. Germline V gives CDR1 LNHNV, CDR2 YYDKDF (reference sequence). CDR3 size: 16 residues. CDR3 amino acids: CATSRDGGGPRETQYF. The CDR3 nucleotides read TGTGCCACCAGCAGAGATGGGGGGGGGCCCCGGGAGACCCAGTACTTC.

The chain links TRBV9 to TRBJ2-2; TRBD2 might be the D (7 bases). The length of the CDR3 is 17 residues. Germline loops: CDR1 SGDLS, CDR2 YYNGEE. V gave up 4 bases and J gave up 0 bases, with 16 bases separating them. CDR3 in amino acids: CASSQPPGGANTGELFF. In nucleotides, the CDR3 is TGTGCCAGCAGCCAACCCCCGGGGGGCGCGAACACCGGGGAGCTGTTTTTT.

The chain carries TRBV29-1 and TRBJ1-1; maybe TRBD1 (5 bases). The CDR3 has 14 amino acids. Germline V gene lookup returns CDR1 SQVTM and CDR2 ANQGSEA. Trimming removed 7 bases at V and 4 bases at J, with 19 bases between. CDR3 DNA sequence: TGCAGCGCCACCACGGGGGGAAGGGGCACTGAAGCTTTCTTT. The encoded protein is CSATTGGRGTEAFF.

Of note for this clone: This sample also contains other DNA sequences that code for the same CDR3. The chain uses TRBV6-1 and TRBJ1-1; D unresolved. Germline V gene sequence: CDR1 MNHNS, CDR2 SASEGT. This CDR3 is built from 13 residues. Trimming stripped 3 bases from V and 2 bases from J, with 7 bases between. The CDR3 loop reads CASSEHSNTEAFF. The CDR3 DNA reads TGTGCCAGCAGTGAGCACAGTAACACTGAAGCTTTCTTT.

CDR3 DNA sequence: TGTGCCAGCAGTTACTCGGGGACAGGTCCCGACTATGGCTACACCTTC. Residues: CASSYSGTGPDYGYTF. The chain carries TRBV6-5 and TRBJ1-2; 8 bases are a match to TRBD1. After removal of 0 bases from V and 3 bases from J, the junction contained 6 bases not matched to a gene. The CDR3 runs to 16 residues. Germline values: CDR1 MNHEY, CDR2 SVGAGI.

The DNA of the CDR3 is TGTGCCAGCAGTGAATCCAGGGTCAGTAGTTTACCCCAGCATTTT. Translated: CASSESRVSSLPQHF. The V call is TRBV6-1, the J call TRBJ1-5, with D maybe TRBD1 (5 bases). This CDR3 spans 15 amino acids. From germline, CDR1 is MNHNS and CDR2 SASEGT. Trimming shortened V by 2 bases and J by 10 bases, and 18 bases separated the two germline ends.

V gene TRBV5-4 combines with J gene TRBJ2-3; D gene unclear. Trimming shortened V by 1 base and J by 2 bases, and 5 bases separated the two germline ends. CDR1 and CDR2 (germline): SGHNT, YYREEE (reference sequence). This CDR3 spans 13 amino acids. This CDR3 reads CASSLPNTDTQYF. The CDR3 nucleotides are TGTGCCAGCAGCTTGCCCAACACAGATACGCAGTATTTT. The whole variable domain, filled in from reference TRBV5-4 and TRBJ2-3, reads ETGVTQSPTHLIKTRGQQVTLRCSSQSGHNTVSWYQQALGQGPQFIFQYYREEENGRGNFPPRFSGLQFPNYSSELNVNALELDDSALYLCASSLPNTDTQYFGPGTRLTVL.

The rearrangement uses TRBV30 and TRBJ2-5; TRBD1 is a possible D gene (5 bases). Germline lookup yields CDR1 GTSNPN and CDR2 SVGIG (reference sequence). Trimming took off 3 bases at V and 5 bases at J, with 10 bases between the two ends. The CDR3 is made up of 12 amino acids. Here the CDR3 DNA reads TGTGCCTGGAGCCTATACAGGGAGACCCAGTACTTC. Its protein is CAWSLYRETQYF.

The chain combines TRBV9 with TRBJ1-5; 7 bases agree with TRBD1. This CDR3 comprises 15 residues. V was clipped by 4 bases and J by 2 bases; unmatched bases: 6. Germline assignment: CDR1 SGDLS and CDR2 YYNGEE. CDR3 DNA: TGTGCCAGCAGCAAGGGGGCATCGGGCAATCAGCCCCAGCATTTT. Amino acids: CASSKGASGNQPQHF.

The chain joins TRBV5-1 to TRBJ2-3; 8 positions match TRBD1. Germline values: CDR1 SGHRS, CDR2 YFSETQ. This CDR3 has 14 amino acids. The trim removed 7 bases at V and 4 bases at J, leaving 8 bases unmatched. As DNA, the CDR3 is TGCGCCAGCTTTGTGGCAGGGGGCTCAGATACGCAGTATTTT. This codes for CASFVAGGSDTQYF.

V is TRBV27 and J is TRBJ2-7, with D possibly matching TRBD1 (6 bases). The CDR3 sequence is 15 residues long. Trimming took 2 bases from V and 7 from J, leaving 18 bases between them. From germline, CDR1 is MNHEY and CDR2 SMNVEV (reference sequence). The chain's CDR3 is CASSLDRDTLGEQYV. The CDR3 DNA reads TGTGCCAGCAGTTTAGACCGGGACACCCTAGGGGAGCAGTACGTC.